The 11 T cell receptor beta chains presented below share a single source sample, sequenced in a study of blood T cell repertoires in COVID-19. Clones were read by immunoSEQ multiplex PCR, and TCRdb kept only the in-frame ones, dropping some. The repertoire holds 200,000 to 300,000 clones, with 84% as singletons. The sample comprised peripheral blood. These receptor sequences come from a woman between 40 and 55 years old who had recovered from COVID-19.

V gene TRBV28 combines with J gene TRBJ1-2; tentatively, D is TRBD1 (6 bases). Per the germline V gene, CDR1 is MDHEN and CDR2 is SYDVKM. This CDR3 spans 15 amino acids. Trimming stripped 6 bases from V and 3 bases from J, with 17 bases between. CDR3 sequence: CASSLTIRGDYGYTF. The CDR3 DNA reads TGTGCCAGCAGCCTCACCATCAGGGGAGACTATGGCTACACCTTC.

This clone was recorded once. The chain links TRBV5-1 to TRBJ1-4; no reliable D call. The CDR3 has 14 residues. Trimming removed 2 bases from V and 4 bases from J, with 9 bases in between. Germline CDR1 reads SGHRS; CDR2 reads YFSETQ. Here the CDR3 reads CASSFGSLNEKLFF. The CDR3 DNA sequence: TGCGCCAGCAGCTTCGGGTCCCTTAATGAAAAACTGTTTTTT.

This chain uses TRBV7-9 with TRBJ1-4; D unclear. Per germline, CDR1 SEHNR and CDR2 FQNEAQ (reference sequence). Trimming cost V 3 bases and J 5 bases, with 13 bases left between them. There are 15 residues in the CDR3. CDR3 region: CASSFGSGKNEKLFF. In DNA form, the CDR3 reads TGTGCCAGCAGCTTTGGGTCGGGAAAGAATGAAAAACTGTTTTTT.

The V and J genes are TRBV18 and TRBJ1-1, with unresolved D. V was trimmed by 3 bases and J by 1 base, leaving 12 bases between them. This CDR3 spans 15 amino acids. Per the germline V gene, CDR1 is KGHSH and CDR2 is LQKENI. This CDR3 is CASSPPGLSNTEAFF. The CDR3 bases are TGTGCCAGCTCACCGCCAGGACTCTCGAACACTGAAGCTTTCTTT.

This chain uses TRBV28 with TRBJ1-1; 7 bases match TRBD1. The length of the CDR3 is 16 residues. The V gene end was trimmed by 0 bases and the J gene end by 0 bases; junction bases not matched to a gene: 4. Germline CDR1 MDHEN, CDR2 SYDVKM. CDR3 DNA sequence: TGTGCCAGCAGTTTATGGACAGGGAAGATGAACACTGAAGCTTTCTTT. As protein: CASSLWTGKMNTEAFF.

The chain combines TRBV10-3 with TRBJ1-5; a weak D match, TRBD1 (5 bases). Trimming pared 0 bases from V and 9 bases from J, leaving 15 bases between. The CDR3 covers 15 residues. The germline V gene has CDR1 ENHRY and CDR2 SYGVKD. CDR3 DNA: TGTGCCATCAGTGAGTCAGGCAGGGTGTTAGGGCCCCAGCATTTT. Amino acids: CAISESGRVLGPQHF.

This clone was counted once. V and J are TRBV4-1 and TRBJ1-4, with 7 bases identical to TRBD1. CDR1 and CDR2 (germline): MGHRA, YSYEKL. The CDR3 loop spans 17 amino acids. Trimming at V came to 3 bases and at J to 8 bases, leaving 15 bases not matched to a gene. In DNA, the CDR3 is TGCGCCAGCAGCCATGAGAGAGGGGGCCGGGCAGGCGAAAAACTGTTTTTT. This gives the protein CASSHERGGRAGEKLFF.

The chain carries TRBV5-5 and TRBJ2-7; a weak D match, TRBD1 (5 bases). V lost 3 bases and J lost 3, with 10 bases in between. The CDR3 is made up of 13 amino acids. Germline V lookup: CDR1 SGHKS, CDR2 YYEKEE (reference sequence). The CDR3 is CASSSPQGYEQYF. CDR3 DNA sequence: TGTGCCAGCAGCTCGCCGCAGGGCTACGAGCAGTACTTC. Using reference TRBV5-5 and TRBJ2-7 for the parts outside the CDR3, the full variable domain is DAGVTQSPTHLIKTRGQQVTLRCSPISGHKSVSWYQQVLGQGPQFIFQYYEKEERGRGNFPDRFSARQFPNYSSELNVNALLLGDSALYLCASSSPQGYEQYFGPGTRLTVT.

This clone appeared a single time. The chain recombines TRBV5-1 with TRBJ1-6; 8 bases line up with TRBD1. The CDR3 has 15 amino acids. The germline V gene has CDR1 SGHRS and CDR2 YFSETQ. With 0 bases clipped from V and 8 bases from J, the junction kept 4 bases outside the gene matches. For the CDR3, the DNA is TGCGCCAGCAGCTTGGCGGGACAGGCCTATTCACCCCTCCACTTT. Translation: CASSLAGQAYSPLHF.

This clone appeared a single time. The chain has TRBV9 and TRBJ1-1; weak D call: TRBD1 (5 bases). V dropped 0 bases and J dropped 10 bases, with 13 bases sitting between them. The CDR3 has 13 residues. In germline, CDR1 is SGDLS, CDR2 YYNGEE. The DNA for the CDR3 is TGTGCCAGCAGCGTAGCGGTAACAGACAGAGCTTTCTTT. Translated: CASSVAVTDRAFF.

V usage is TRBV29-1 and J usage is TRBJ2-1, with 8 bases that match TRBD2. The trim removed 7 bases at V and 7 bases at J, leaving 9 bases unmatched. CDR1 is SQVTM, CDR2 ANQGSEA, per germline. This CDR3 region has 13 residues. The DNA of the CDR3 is TGCAGCGCAGGCAGGACTAGCCCGAATGAGCAGTTCTTC. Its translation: CSAGRTSPNEQFF.